Listed below are T cell receptor beta chains from one sample, sequenced in a study of blood T cells in healthy people across ages. TCRdb independently ran MiXCR on the 5' RACE reads; one entry per CDR3 protein. The sample has hundreds of thousands of distinct CDR3 sequences, about a fifth seen once. The sequencing input was blood. Receptor source: a man aged 70 or older in good health. Both conserved end residues are part of each CDR3. The D gene is left open where the match is weak. Clone size is stated in some rows and not others, as once, few, many or a class when expanded.

CDR3 DNA: TGCGCCAGCAGCTTGGTTTCAGGGGTGAAGCCCCAGCATTTT
CDR3 protein: CASSLVSGVKPQHF
CDR3 length: 14
D gene: NA
clone size: NA
V gene: TRBV5-1
J gene: TRBJ1-5

CDR3 DNA: TGCGCCAGCAGTGACGGGACTAGCGGTCTCGGGTTGACCCAGTACTTC
CDR3 protein: CASSDGTSGLGLTQYF
CDR3 length: 16
D gene: TRBD2
clone size: NA
V gene: TRBV10-2
J gene: TRBJ2-5

CDR3 DNA: TGTGCCAGCAGTTACGACACAGGGGGCTCTGGAAACACCATATATTTT
CDR3 protein: CASSYDTGGSGNTIYF
CDR3 length: 16
D gene: TRBD1
clone size: NA
V gene: TRBV6-5
J gene: TRBJ1-3

CDR3 DNA: TGTGCCAGCAGCTTAGATCCGTCGCGATTAGAGACCCAGTACTTC
CDR3 protein: CASSLDPSRLETQYF
CDR3 length: 15
D gene: NA
clone size: many
V gene: TRBV11-2
J gene: TRBJ2-5

CDR3 DNA: TGTGCCAGCAGTTCTCTAGTGTCCGGCACAGATACGCAGTATTTT
CDR3 protein: CASSSLVSGTDTQYF
CDR3 length: 15
D gene: NA
clone size: NA
V gene: TRBV28
J gene: TRBJ2-3

CDR3 DNA: TGTGCCAGCAGCTCTAAGCTAAGCGGGGGGGCGATCGATGAGCAGTTCTTC
CDR3 protein: CASSSKLSGGAIDEQFF
CDR3 length: 17
D gene: TRBD2
clone size: NA
V gene: TRBV11-2
J gene: TRBJ2-1

CDR3 DNA: TGTGCCGGCAGTTACTCTGAGACCCAGTACTTC
CDR3 protein: CAGSYSETQYF
CDR3 length: 11
D gene: NA
clone size: NA
V gene: TRBV6-2/TRBV6-3
J gene: TRBJ2-5

CDR3 DNA: TGTGCCAGCAGACGCACAGGGGTGGGTCAAGAGACCCAGTACTTC
CDR3 protein: CASRRTGVGQETQYF
CDR3 length: 15
D gene: TRBD1
clone size: NA
V gene: TRBV7-9
J gene: TRBJ2-5

CDR3 DNA: TGTGCCAGCAGCCTTAGCGATTCGCAGTATTTT
CDR3 protein: CASSLSDSQYF
CDR3 length: 11
D gene: NA
clone size: NA
V gene: TRBV14
J gene: TRBJ2-3

CDR3 DNA: TGTGCCATCAGTTCACTTTCTGGGGACGCTTTCTTT
CDR3 protein: CAISSLSGDAFF
CDR3 length: 12
D gene: NA
clone size: few
V gene: TRBV10-3
J gene: TRBJ1-1

CDR3 DNA: TGTGCCATCAGTAAGACAGGGGCGAGCAATCAGCCCCAGCATTTT
CDR3 protein: CAISKTGASNQPQHF
CDR3 length: 15
D gene: TRBD1
clone size: NA
V gene: TRBV10-3
J gene: TRBJ1-5

CDR3 DNA: TGTGCCAGCAGTTACCGCATCACTAGCGGCAATGAGCAGTTCTTC
CDR3 protein: CASSYRITSGNEQFF
CDR3 length: 15
D gene: TRBD2
clone size: NA
V gene: TRBV6-2/TRBV6-3
J gene: TRBJ2-1

CDR3 DNA: TGCAGTGCTATACTCAATGAGCAGTTCTTC
CDR3 protein: CSAILNEQFF
CDR3 length: 10
D gene: NA
clone size: NA
V gene: TRBV20-1
J gene: TRBJ2-1

CDR3 DNA: TGTGCCAGCAGCTTAGTTGGGACAGGCCTAGCCAAAAACATTCAGTACTTC
CDR3 protein: CASSLVGTGLAKNIQYF
CDR3 length: 17
D gene: TRBD1
clone size: NA
V gene: TRBV11-2
J gene: TRBJ2-4

CDR3 DNA: TGCAGTCCCAGGGGGACCAACGAGCAGTACTTC
CDR3 protein: CSPRGTNEQYF
CDR3 length: 11
D gene: TRBD1
clone size: NA
V gene: TRBV20-1
J gene: TRBJ2-7

CDR3 DNA: TGTGCCAGCAGCCAACCGTCGACCCAGTACTTC
CDR3 protein: CASSQPSTQYF
CDR3 length: 11
D gene: NA
clone size: many
V gene: TRBV3-1
J gene: TRBJ2-5

CDR3 DNA: TGTGCCAGCAGTTACTCGCCAGGGGACACCGGGGAGCTGTTTTTT
CDR3 protein: CASSYSPGDTGELFF
CDR3 length: 15
D gene: NA
clone size: NA
V gene: TRBV6-2/TRBV6-3
J gene: TRBJ2-2

CDR3 DNA: TGTGCCAGCAGTTCGGGGACAAGTAGCGGCGGGGGCCTTCAAATTTACGAGCAGTACTTC
CDR3 protein: CASSSGTSSGGGLQIYEQYF
CDR3 length: 20
D gene: NA
clone size: many
V gene: TRBV28
J gene: TRBJ2-7

CDR3 DNA: TGTGCCAGCAGCCAGGGGCTAGCAACCACCGGGGAGCTGTTTTTT
CDR3 protein: CASSQGLATTGELFF
CDR3 length: 15
D gene: NA
clone size: NA
V gene: TRBV3-1
J gene: TRBJ2-2

CDR3 DNA: TGCAGCGTTGGGCAGGGGGTCGAAGCTTTCTTT
CDR3 protein: CSVGQGVEAFF
CDR3 length: 11
D gene: TRBD1
clone size: NA
V gene: TRBV29-1
J gene: TRBJ1-1

CDR3 DNA: TGCGCCAGCAGCTCCGTAGGCCCCACCTACGAGCGGTACTTC
CDR3 protein: CASSSVGPTYERYF
CDR3 length: 14
D gene: NA
clone size: NA
V gene: TRBV5-1
J gene: TRBJ2-7

CDR3 DNA: TGTGCCAGCAGCAAGGACAGATCCTACGAGCAGTACTTC
CDR3 protein: CASSKDRSYEQYF
CDR3 length: 13
D gene: NA
clone size: many
V gene: TRBV7-2
J gene: TRBJ2-7